This paragraph reports one TCR beta chain. Profiled with immunoSEQ multiplex PCR; TCRdb holds only in-frame clones, not every one. Altogether tens of thousands of clones are present, about 89% being singletons, with the ten largest covering around a sixth. Germline CDR1 and CDR2: MDHEN and SYDVKM. Trimming removed 5 bases at V and 0 bases at J, with 14 bases between. There are 16 residues in the CDR3. This sample was taken from a study of blood T cell repertoires in COVID-19. The clonotype originates from a man aged 55 to 70 with active or convalescent COVID-19. The sample comprised peripheral blood. The rearrangement joins TRBV28 to TRBJ1-3, with D perhaps TRBD1 (6 bases). The CDR3 spells CASSLTRTVSGNTIYF. DNA for the CDR3: TGTGCCAGCAGTCTCACGCGGACAGTCTCTGGAAACACCATATATTTT.